Detailed here is one T cell receptor (beta chain). The data stem from a study of post-analysis software for immune sequencing data. TCR beta cDNA libraries included unique molecular identifiers. TCRdb recomputed calls from the PCR reads with MiXCR, one row per CDR3 protein. This table holds fewer than 900,000 distinct CDR3 sequences, about 43% found once. Material: blood. The receptor's source is a girl aged 5-17 years with multiple sclerosis.

DNA of the CDR3: TGTGCCAGCAGCCCCCGACGGCCAAGTGAGACCCAGTACTTC. Amino acids: CASSPRRPSETQYF. V is TRBV6-6 and J is TRBJ2-5; D uncertain. V lost 6 bases to trimming and J lost 5 bases, with 16 bases between them. From germline, CDR1 is MNHNY and CDR2 SVGAGI (reference sequence). The CDR3 has 14 residues.